Listed here are 16 T cell receptor beta chains from one sample, sequenced in a study of CD8 T cells in Susac syndrome. Random hexamers were used to reverse transcribe an amount of about 0.45 to 1 ug RNA. TCRdb processed the immunoSEQ multiplex PCR reads anew with MiXCR; each CDR3 protein has one entry. The sample consists of roughly 130,000 distinct CDR3 sequences, around 96% of them appearing once. The sample was CD4+ T cells from PBMCs. These TCRs come from a human donor in good health.

This sequence joins TRBV11-2 and TRBJ2-6; D gene ambiguous. The CDR3 is 16 residues long. V gave up 6 bases and J gave up 0 bases, with 12 bases separating them. Germline V gives CDR1 SGHAT, CDR2 FQNNGV. In DNA form, the CDR3 reads TGTGCCAGCAGGCCCGGGTCGTTCTCTGGGGCCAACGTCCTGACTTTC. Its translation is CASRPGSFSGANVLTF.

The chain links TRBV7-9 to TRBJ2-6, with a weak D call TRBD2 (7 bases). This CDR3 has 18 amino acids. Germline CDR1 is SEHNR and CDR2 is FQNEAQ (reference sequence). Trimming removed 0 bases at V and 4 bases at J, with 16 bases between. The CDR3 DNA follows: TGTGCCAGCAGCTTAGCGCCTTTCGGGGGGCTAGGGGCCAACGTCCTGACTTTC. Protein sequence: CASSLAPFGGLGANVLTF.

V is TRBV12-3 or TRBV12-4 and J is TRBJ2-3; D ambiguous. Between the trimmed V and J ends, which lost 6 bases and 6 bases, there was a span of 16 bases. This CDR3 region has 14 residues. CDR3 in DNA: TGTGCCAGCAGGACCGACTCCTATGTCGATACGCAGTATTTT. Encoded protein: CASRTDSYVDTQYF.

J is TRBJ1-5 and V is TRBV2; a possible D gene is TRBD1 (6 bases). Trimming cost V 9 bases and J 7 bases, with 16 bases left between them. Germline assignment: CDR1 SNHLY and CDR2 FYNNEI. This CDR3 has 13 residues. The DNA for the CDR3 is TGTGCCAGTGCCCGTGACAGGAGGCAGCCCCAGCATTTT. It is translated as CASARDRRQPQHF.

The chain has TRBV4-2 and TRBJ2-3; 10 positions agree with TRBD2. The junction had 9 bases not matched to a gene; V was cut back by 4 bases and J by 5 bases. Germline CDR1 LGHNA, CDR2 YNFKEQ. CDR3 length: 16 amino acids. CDR3: CASSPDPGLAKDTQYF. CDR3 in DNA: TGTGCCAGCAGCCCGGACCCGGGACTAGCGAAAGATACGCAGTATTTT.

This chain links TRBV29-1 with TRBJ1-1, with 7 nucleotides matching TRBD1. CDR1 and CDR2 (germline): SQVTM, ANQGSEA. CDR3 length: 10 amino acids. V shed 6 bases, J shed 11 bases, and the junction held 6 bases outside the gene matches. CDR3 bases: TGCAGCGTACAGGGGATTTTGGCTTTCTTT. Translation: CSVQGILAFF. Full variable domain (missing parts from reference TRBV29-1 and TRBJ1-1): SAVISQKPSRDICQRGTSLTIQCQVDSQVTMMFWYRQQPGQSLTLIATANQGSEATYESGFVIDKFPISRPNLTFSTLTVSNMSPEDSSIYLCSVQGILAFFGQGTRLTVV.

CDR3 DNA sequence: TGCAGCGCGAAAGTCGGGACAGGGGGGCATGGCTACACCTTC. Translation: CSAKVGTGGHGYTF. V gene TRBV29-1 combines with J gene TRBJ1-2, with 11 bases aligning to TRBD1. The junction had 10 bases not matched to a gene; V was cut back by 7 bases and J by 6 bases. The CDR3 is 14 residues long. Germline CDR1 reads SQVTM; CDR2 reads ANQGSEA.

This sequence joins TRBV14 and TRBJ2-2; D unclear. V was cut by 0 bases and J by 4 bases, with 9 bases left in between. The germline gives CDR1 SGHDN, CDR2 FVKESK. This CDR3 region has 15 residues. The CDR3 sequence is CASSQDFPGTGELFF. The CDR3 DNA is TGTGCCAGCAGCCAAGATTTTCCGGGCACCGGGGAGCTGTTTTTT.

DNA of the CDR3: TGTGCCAGCAGCTCCTACAGGGCAACTAATGAAAAACTGTTTTTT. Encoded protein: CASSSYRATNEKLFF. The chain recombines TRBV7-9 with TRBJ1-4; weak D call: TRBD1 (6 bases). Germline V lookup: CDR1 SEHNR, CDR2 FQNEAQ (reference sequence). Trimming took 4 bases from V and 0 from J, leaving 9 bases between them. This CDR3 has 15 amino acids.

This sequence joins TRBV27 and TRBJ1-2; TRBD1 matches at 8 bases. Germline trimming cut 4 bases from V and 5 bases from J; bases unmatched to any gene: 15. The CDR3 has 17 amino acids. Germline V gene lookup returns CDR1 MNHEY and CDR2 SMNVEV (reference sequence). This chain's CDR3 is CASSSRSPGTGMYGYTF. The CDR3 DNA sequence: TGTGCCAGCAGTTCGCGATCTCCCGGGACAGGCATGTATGGCTACACCTTC.

As regards this clonotype: One end of the junction fails to match germline, which may point to a read error. The gene calls are TRBV7-9 and TRBJ2-7; 9 bases map to TRBD2. Germline V gene sequence: CDR1 SEHNR, CDR2 FQNEAQ (reference sequence). The CDR3 covers 14 residues. The CDR3, as DNA: TGTGCCAGCACCTTAGCGGGAGCGGACTACGAGCAGTACTTC. Amino acid sequence: CASTLAGADYEQYF.

The chain uses TRBV5-6 and TRBJ2-2, with no clear D. This CDR3 comprises 13 residues. Germline CDR1 SGHDT, CDR2 YYEEEE. V lost 5 bases and J 6 bases, leaving 11 bases between the germline ends. The DNA of the CDR3 is TGTGCCAGCAGACCTGGACCGGCCGGGGAGCTGTTTTTT. Translation gives CASRPGPAGELFF.

The J gene is TRBJ2-1, the V gene TRBV10-3; 12 positions match TRBD2. The CDR3 is 17 amino acids. V lost 0 bases, J lost 8 bases, and 8 bases stayed unmatched. Germline CDR1 reads ENHRY; CDR2 reads SYGVKD. The CDR3 bases are TGTGCCATCAGTGAGTCGGGCGCAACTAGCGGGAGGTATGAGCAGTTCTTC. Its translation is CAISESGATSGRYEQFF.

This chain uses TRBV18 with TRBJ1-1; no firm D call. The CDR3 runs 15 residues. CDR1 KGHSH and CDR2 LQKENI come from the germline V gene. The germline V and J ends were trimmed by 2 bases and 2 bases, with 12 bases remaining between them. The CDR3 protein is CASSPVQTINTEAFF. The CDR3 nucleotides read TGTGCCAGCTCACCAGTCCAGACTATTAACACTGAAGCTTTCTTT. The full variable domain, with the rest looked up from reference TRBV18 and TRBJ1-1, is NAGVMQNPRHLVRRRGQEARLRCSPMKGHSHVYWYRQLPEEGLKFMVYLQKENIIDESGMPKERFSAEFPKEGPSILRIQQVVRGDSAAYFCASSPVQTINTEAFFGQGTRLTVV.

This chain connects TRBV12-3 or TRBV12-4 to TRBJ1-1; D unresolved. CDR3 length: 13 residues. Trimming pared 7 bases from V and 6 bases from J, leaving 15 bases between. The CDR3 is CASTLGGNAEAFF. In nucleotides, the CDR3 is TGTGCCAGCACCTTGGGAGGGAATGCTGAAGCTTTCTTT.

This sequence joins TRBV28 and TRBJ2-7; 9 nucleotides agree with TRBD2. The CDR3 runs 13 residues. Germline lookup yields CDR1 MDHEN and CDR2 SYDVKM. Trimming took 8 bases from V and 5 from J; bases not matched to a gene: 7. CDR3 nucleotides: TGTGCCAGCCGAATGCGGGGGGGGAACGAGCAGTACTTC. Translation: CASRMRGGNEQYF.